This TCR beta chain was identified during a study of shared clonotypes between healthy human individuals. Turning to the study itself: Used for every donor were three CD4 naive, three CD4 memory, two CD8 naive and one CD8 memory plate. General study points: Richness estimates generally favored naive over memory subsets.

The CDR3 runs 14 residues. V lost 6 bases, J lost 5 bases, and 9 bases stayed unmatched. Germline V gene data show CDR1 as SGHRS and CDR2 as YFSETQ. The repertoire was sequenced with immunoSEQ multiplex PCR; TCRdb's copy has only in-frame clones and lacks some. The sample consists of 2 million to 2.5 million clones, around 95% of them appearing once. The study drew all its donors from Caucasian adults living in Nashville, Tennessee. Notes on this clone: The target antigen is unknown.

The specimen sequenced was naive CD4+ T cells sorted from blood. Subset indicated: CD45RA+ positively selected. This receptor was taken from a young man in good health. The V call is TRBV5-1, the J call TRBJ1-1; TRBD1 matches 8 bases. The CDR3 reads CASKAGGLRTEAFF. The DNA for the CDR3 is TGCGCCAGCAAGGCAGGGGGCTTAAGGACTGAAGCTTTCTTT.